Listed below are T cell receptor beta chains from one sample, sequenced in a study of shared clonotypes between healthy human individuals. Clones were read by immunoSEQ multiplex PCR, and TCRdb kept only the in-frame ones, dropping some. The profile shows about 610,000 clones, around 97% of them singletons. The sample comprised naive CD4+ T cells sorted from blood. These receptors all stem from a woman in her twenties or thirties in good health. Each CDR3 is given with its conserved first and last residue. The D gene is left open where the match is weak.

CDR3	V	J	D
CASSRAVRAGYTF	TRBV5-6	TRBJ1-2	NA
CASSVAMGATNEKLFF	TRBV9	TRBJ1-4	NA
CASRRASGRATSYEQYF	TRBV19	TRBJ2-7	TRBD2
CASSSPWGTGYNSPLHF	TRBV7-9	TRBJ1-6	TRBD1
CASSQHGTGATGELFF	TRBV4-1	TRBJ2-2	TRBD1
CASSESLNGPPYNEQFF	TRBV6-1	TRBJ2-1	NA
CAISNPDWNYGYTF	TRBV10-3	TRBJ1-2	NA
CASSVGSTSGYTGELFF	TRBV9	TRBJ2-2	TRBD2
CASRSGTGSEKLFF	TRBV5-1	TRBJ1-4	TRBD1
CASSLSQGPLTQHF	TRBV28	TRBJ1-5	NA
CASSVEWQGADYGYTF	TRBV9	TRBJ1-2	TRBD1
CASRVGVMNTEAFF	TRBV5-1	TRBJ1-1	NA
CASSPFISVAFF	TRBV7-2	TRBJ1-1	NA
CASSFATQLASSYEQYF	TRBV28	TRBJ2-7	TRBD2
CASSAMTGFGNTIYF	TRBV5-1	TRBJ1-3	TRBD1
CASSSRDPYEQYF	TRBV5-1	TRBJ2-7	NA